The 14 T cell receptor beta chains below were found in one sample sequenced in a study of blood T cell repertoires in COVID-19. Clones were read by immunoSEQ multiplex PCR, and TCRdb kept only the in-frame ones, dropping some. The sample has about 170,000 clones; about 88% are singletons. Specimen: peripheral blood. The receptors were sampled from a middle-aged man who had recovered from COVID-19.

The V call is TRBV28, the J call TRBJ2-3; no clear D. Per germline, CDR1 MDHEN and CDR2 SYDVKM. The V gene lost 4 bases and the J gene lost 0 bases, with 14 bases spanning the gap. The CDR3 extends over 16 amino acids. This CDR3 reads CASSSFPSLSTDTQYF. For the CDR3, the DNA is TGTGCCAGCAGTTCTTTCCCCTCACTGAGCACAGATACGCAGTATTTT.

This rearrangement joins TRBV2 to TRBJ1-2; 10 bases fit TRBD1. Looked up from germline, CDR1 is SNHLY and CDR2 is FYNNEI. J gave up 0 bases and V 3 bases, and 4 bases lay outside the gene matches. The length of the CDR3 is 16 residues. This CDR3 is CASSEDRGIANYGYTF. As DNA, the CDR3 is TGTGCCAGCAGTGAGGACAGGGGGATAGCTAACTATGGCTACACCTTC.

About this clone itself: The same CDR3 arises from other DNA sequences in this sample as well. The rearrangement links TRBV18 to TRBJ2-7; TRBD1 aligns across 7 bases. Germline lookup yields CDR1 KGHSH and CDR2 LQKENI. After removal of 0 bases from V and 3 bases from J, the junction contained 2 bases not matched to a gene. The CDR3 extends over 14 amino acids. CDR3 in amino acids: CASSPPGQNYEQYF. For the CDR3, the DNA is TGTGCCAGCTCACCACCGGGACAGAACTACGAGCAGTACTTC.

The genes are TRBV5-4 and TRBJ2-5, with 14 nucleotides matching TRBD2. The J segment lost 4 bases and the V segment lost 0 bases, leaving 2 bases of the junction unmatched. The length of the CDR3 is 16 residues. The V gene's germline CDR1 is SGHNT and CDR2 YYREEE (reference sequence). CDR3 region: CASSLGLAGGAETQYF. DNA of the CDR3: TGTGCCAGCAGCTTGGGACTAGCGGGGGGGGCAGAGACCCAGTACTTC.

The CDR3 region has the DNA TGTGCCAGCAGCTTAGTTAGGACAGGTACTACTAACTATGGCTACACCTTC. This codes for CASSLVRTGTTNYGYTF. This chain uses TRBV7-3 with TRBJ1-2; 7 bases are a match to TRBD1. The V segment lost 2 bases and the J segment 0 bases; nucleotides outside the gene matches: 9. The CDR3 is 17 residues long. Germline-derived CDR1 and CDR2 are SGHTA and FQGTGA.

The chain uses TRBV28 and TRBJ2-5, with a weak D call TRBD2 (6 bases). This CDR3 has 12 residues. The V and J ends lost 6 bases and 2 bases respectively, with 7 bases between them. Germline V gives CDR1 MDHEN, CDR2 SYDVKM. The CDR3 spells CASSGTQETQYF. The CDR3 coding sequence is TGTGCCAGCAGCGGGACTCAAGAGACCCAGTACTTC.

J is TRBJ1-2 and V is TRBV14, with 7 positions matching TRBD1. After removal of 0 bases from V and 3 bases from J, the junction contained 1 base not matched to a gene. Germline V CDR1 and CDR2: SGHDN, FVKESK. This CDR3 has 14 residues. CDR3 residues: CASSQDRGYYGYTF. The CDR3 bases are TGTGCCAGCAGCCAAGACAGGGGGTACTATGGCTACACCTTC.

The rearrangement joins TRBV27 to TRBJ1-6; no definite D call. The ends were cut back, 3 bases at V and 5 bases at J, with 8 bases in the middle. The V gene's germline CDR1 is MNHEY and CDR2 SMNVEV (reference sequence). The CDR3 is 14 amino acids. DNA of the CDR3: TGTGCCAGCAGTTTTTCGTTCGATAATTCACCCCTCCACTTT. This translates into CASSFSFDNSPLHF.

This sequence joins TRBV28 and TRBJ1-2, with D unresolved. V lost 7 bases and J lost 4, with 10 bases in between. This CDR3 has 12 amino acids. Germline V gene lookup returns CDR1 MDHEN and CDR2 SYDVKM. This chain's CDR3 is CASNTPTYGYTF. CDR3 coding DNA: TGTGCCAGCAATACACCAACCTATGGCTACACCTTC.

The CDR3 sequence is CVRSLYLLGLRELGSPLHF. CDR3 nucleotides: TGTGTCAGAAGCTTATATCTGTTGGGATTGAGGGAACTCGGTTCACCCCTCCACTTT. This sequence joins TRBV7-5 and TRBJ1-6. TRBV7-5 is listed as a pseudogene. The CDR3 has 19 residues.

The chain joins TRBV5-1 to TRBJ2-3, with 7 nucleotides matching TRBD2. Trimming at V came to 4 bases and at J to 4 bases, leaving 18 bases not matched to a gene. Germline V CDR1 and CDR2: SGHRS, YFSETQ. The CDR3 is made up of 18 amino acids. CDR3 loop: CASSPGREVPGWPDTQYF. In DNA, the CDR3 is TGCGCCAGCAGCCCGGGCCGGGAGGTCCCCGGCTGGCCAGATACGCAGTATTTT.

The count of this clone is one. The rearrangement links TRBV2 to TRBJ1-2; 9 bases align to TRBD1. This CDR3 has 15 residues. The germline gives CDR1 SNHLY, CDR2 FYNNEI. Trimming at V came to 1 base and at J to 2 bases, leaving 2 bases not matched to a gene. Here the CDR3 DNA reads TGTGCCAGCAGTGAAGGGGGACAGGGCAACTATGGCTACACCTTC. It is translated as CASSEGGQGNYGYTF.

The chain has TRBV6-4 and TRBJ1-1; TRBD1 is a possible D gene (6 bases). There are 13 residues in the CDR3. Germline V gene sequence: CDR1 MRHNA, CDR2 SNTAGT. Trimming cost V 6 bases and J 1 base, with 9 bases left between them. As DNA, the CDR3 is TGTGCCAGCAGCAGACAGGAGAACACTGAAGCTTTCTTT. Translation: CASSRQENTEAFF.

The V call is TRBV6-2 or TRBV6-3, the J call TRBJ2-7; D is unresolved. The CDR3 has 13 residues. Germline CDR1 and CDR2: MNHEY and SVGEGT. The germline V and J ends were trimmed by 6 bases and 3 bases, with 12 bases remaining between them. The CDR3 DNA reads as TGTGCCAGCAGCTCAGAGGCTTACTACGAGCAGTACTTC. It yields the protein CASSSEAYYEQYF.